Below, 12 T cell receptor beta chains from the same sample are listed, as sequenced in a study of blood T cell repertoires in COVID-19. Assay: immunoSEQ multiplex PCR; the TCRdb copy retains only in-frame clones and omits some. The sample consists of 150,000 to 180,000 clones, about 88% of them appearing once. Source material: peripheral blood. Receptor source: a woman aged 70-85 years with acute or convalescent COVID-19.

The V gene is TRBV5-6, the J gene TRBJ1-5; D remains ambiguous. The V and J ends lost 0 bases and 6 bases respectively, with 7 bases between them. Germline assignment: CDR1 SGHDT and CDR2 YYEEEE. CDR3 length: 13 amino acids. In nucleotides, the CDR3 is TGTGCCAGCAGCTTGGGGGCCACTCAGCCCCAGCATTTT. Protein sequence: CASSLGATQPQHF.

CDR3 amino acids: CASSGREGNQPQHF. Here the CDR3 DNA reads TGTGCCAGCAGCGGGAGGGAGGGGAATCAGCCCCAGCATTTT. This chain connects TRBV7-2 to TRBJ1-5; perhaps TRBD1 as D (5 bases). This CDR3 contains 14 residues. Germline loops: CDR1 SGHTA, CDR2 FQGNSA. Trimming took off 5 bases at V and 4 bases at J, with 12 bases between the two ends. The variable domain in full, completed from reference TRBV7-2 and TRBJ1-5, reads GAGVSQSPSNKVTEKGKDVELRCDPISGHTALYWYRQSLGQGLEFLIYFQGNSAPDKSGLPSDRFSAERTGGSVSTLTIQRTQQEDSAVYLCASSGREGNQPQHFGDGTRLSIL.

The chain uses TRBV7-6 and TRBJ2-7; 7 bases fit TRBD1. Germline-derived CDR1 and CDR2 are SGHVS and FNYEAQ. V lost 5 bases to trimming and J lost 2 bases; unmatched junction nucleotides: 9. The CDR3 sequence is 15 residues long. CDR3 nucleotide sequence: TGTGCCAGCAGCCACGACAGGGCCCTAACCTACGAGCAGTACGTC. Translation gives CASSHDRALTYEQYV.

This clone was seen only once. This chain uses TRBV5-1 with TRBJ2-2; 8 bases line up with TRBD2. Germline trimming cut 5 bases from V and 10 bases from J; bases unmatched to any gene: 10. The CDR3 covers 14 residues. CDR1 is SGHRS and CDR2 is YFSETQ in the germline V gene. CDR3 bases: TGCGCCAGCAGATACACTAGCGGCCCGTTGGAGCTGTTTTTT. Protein: CASRYTSGPLELFF.

The chain couples TRBV5-1 to TRBJ1-1; tentatively, D is TRBD1 (5 bases). The germline V and J ends were trimmed by 1 base and 7 bases, with 11 bases remaining between them. CDR1 and CDR2 (germline): SGHRS, YFSETQ. The length of the CDR3 is 13 residues. The DNA of the CDR3 is TGCGCCAGCAGCTTGAGGGGCGCCCATGAAGCTTTCTTT. It specifies CASSLRGAHEAFF.

The chain couples TRBV4-2 to TRBJ1-3; D gene uncertain. The V end was cut by 0 bases, the J end by 0 bases, with 12 bases between. This CDR3 comprises 17 residues. Germline V lookup: CDR1 LGHNA, CDR2 YNFKEQ. The CDR3 is CASSQDPGSSSGNTIYF. CDR3 sequence (DNA): TGTGCCAGCAGCCAAGATCCAGGCAGCAGCTCTGGAAACACCATATATTTT.

The chain uses TRBV6-5 and TRBJ1-4, with D possibly being TRBD1 (5 bases). Trimming took off 0 bases at V and 4 bases at J, with 9 bases between the two ends. The CDR3 runs to 15 residues. Germline V gene data show CDR1 as MNHEY and CDR2 as SVGAGI. CDR3 coding DNA: TGTGCCAGCAGTTACTCGCCAGGGCTTAATGAAAAACTGTTTTTT. Its translation: CASSYSPGLNEKLFF.

The chain links TRBV5-6 to TRBJ2-5; 7 bases fit TRBD1. The CDR3 runs 14 residues. The germline V gene encodes CDR1 SGHDT and CDR2 YYEEEE. V trimming: 3 bases; J trimming: 1 base; junction bases outside the gene matches: 3. The CDR3 region is CASSSGQAQETQYF. The CDR3 DNA follows: TGTGCCAGCAGCTCTGGACAGGCCCAAGAGACCCAGTACTTC.

The gene calls are TRBV3-1 (or the pseudogene TRBV3-2) and TRBJ2-1; TRBD2 aligns across 14 bases. The CDR3 is made up of 16 amino acids. Germline V gives CDR1 LGHDT, CDR2 YNNKEL (reference sequence). The trim removed 5 bases at V and 9 bases at J, leaving 9 bases unmatched. CDR3 protein: CASSSPTSGGAGEQFF. The CDR3 DNA is TGTGCCAGCAGCTCTCCGACTAGCGGGGGGGCCGGTGAGCAGTTCTTC.

The chain uses TRBV11-2 and TRBJ2-5; 8 positions match TRBD1. V lost 3 bases and J lost 1; bases outside the gene matches: 4. The CDR3 totals 15 residues. CDR1 and CDR2 from the germline V gene are SGHAT and FQNNGV. The CDR3 spells CASSLTGVAQETQYF. CDR3 DNA: TGTGCCAGCAGCTTGACAGGGGTCGCCCAAGAGACCCAGTACTTC.

This clone has just one count. The sample contains more than one DNA sequence encoding this CDR3. The J gene is TRBJ1-1, the V gene TRBV19; D is undetermined. The germline gives CDR1 LNHDA, CDR2 SQIVND (reference sequence). Trimming took 1 base from V and 4 from J, leaving 7 bases between them. The CDR3 runs 13 residues. The CDR3 bases are TGTGCCAGTAGTATAGTTCGGGGCACTGAAGCTTTCTTT. Its translation: CASSIVRGTEAFF.

The chain combines TRBV12-3 or TRBV12-4 with TRBJ1-2; possible D gene TRBD1, 5 bases. The V end lost 6 bases, the J end lost 0 bases, and 8 bases lay between the germline ends. CDR3 length: 13 residues. This chain's CDR3 is CASRLTANYGYTF. DNA of the CDR3: TGTGCCAGCAGGCTGACAGCTAACTATGGCTACACCTTC.